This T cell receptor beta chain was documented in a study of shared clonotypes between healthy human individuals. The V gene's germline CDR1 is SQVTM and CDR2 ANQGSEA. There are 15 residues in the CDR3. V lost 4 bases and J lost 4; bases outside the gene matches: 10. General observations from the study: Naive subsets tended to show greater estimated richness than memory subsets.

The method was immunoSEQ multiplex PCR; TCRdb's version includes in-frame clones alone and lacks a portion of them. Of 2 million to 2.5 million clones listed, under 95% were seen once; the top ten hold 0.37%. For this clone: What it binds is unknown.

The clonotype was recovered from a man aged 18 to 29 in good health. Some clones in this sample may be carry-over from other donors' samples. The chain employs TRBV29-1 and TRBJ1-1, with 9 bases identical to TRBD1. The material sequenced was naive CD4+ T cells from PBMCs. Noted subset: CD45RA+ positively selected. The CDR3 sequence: CSVGYRGRSGTEAFF. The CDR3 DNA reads TGCAGCGTTGGGTACAGGGGGCGATCGGGCACTGAAGCTTTCTTT.